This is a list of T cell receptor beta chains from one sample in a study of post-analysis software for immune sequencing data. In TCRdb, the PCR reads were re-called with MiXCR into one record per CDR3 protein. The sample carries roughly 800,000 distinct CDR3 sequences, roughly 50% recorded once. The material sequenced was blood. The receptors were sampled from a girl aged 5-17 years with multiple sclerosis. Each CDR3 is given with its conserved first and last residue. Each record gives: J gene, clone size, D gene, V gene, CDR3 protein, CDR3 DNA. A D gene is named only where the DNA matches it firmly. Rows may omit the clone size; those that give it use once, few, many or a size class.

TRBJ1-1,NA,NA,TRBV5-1,CASSRNQAGDTEAFF,TGCGCCAGCAGCCGTAACCAGGCTGGGGACACTGAAGCTTTCTTT
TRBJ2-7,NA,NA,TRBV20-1,CSAIRQVPGSYEQYF,TGCAGTGCTATTAGACAGGTCCCTGGTTCCTACGAGCAGTACTTC
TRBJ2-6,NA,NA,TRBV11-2,CASSSGWEANVLTF,TGTGCCAGCAGTTCGGGGTGGGAGGCCAACGTCCTGACTTTC
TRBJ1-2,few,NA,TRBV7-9,CASSPKGVDYGYTF,TGTGCCAGCAGCCCTAAGGGTGTCGACTATGGCTACACCTTC
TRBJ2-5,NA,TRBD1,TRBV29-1,CSDPGTGQETQYF,TGCAGCGACCCCGGGACAGGGCAAGAGACCCAGTACTTC
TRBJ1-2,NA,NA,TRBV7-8,CASSPSQGSWVYGYTF,TGTGCCAGCAGCCCGTCACAGGGTTCTTGGGTCTATGGCTACACCTTC
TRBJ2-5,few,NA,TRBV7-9,CASMPPSPETQYF,TGTGCCAGCATGCCACCATCACCCGAGACCCAGTACTTC
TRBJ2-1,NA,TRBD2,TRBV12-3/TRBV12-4,CASSPTSGRAPSYNEQFF,TGTGCCAGCAGCCCGACTAGCGGGAGGGCCCCCTCCTACAATGAGCAGTTCTTC
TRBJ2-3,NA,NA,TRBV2,CASRPWDGPDTQYF,TGTGCCAGCAGACCTTGGGACGGCCCAGATACGCAGTATTTT
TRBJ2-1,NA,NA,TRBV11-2,CASSLAPGWGTEQFF,TGTGCCAGCAGCTTAGCCCCAGGGTGGGGCACTGAGCAGTTCTTC
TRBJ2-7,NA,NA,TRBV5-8,CASSPGDLEQYF,TGTGCCAGCAGCCCCGGGGACCTCGAGCAGTACTTC
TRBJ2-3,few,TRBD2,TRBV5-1,CASSFRLAGGGTDTQYF,TGCGCCAGCAGCTTTCGACTAGCGGGAGGTGGCACAGATACGCAGTATTTT
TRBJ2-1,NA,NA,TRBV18,CASSPPDSHEQFF,TGTGCCAGCTCACCACCTGACAGCCATGAGCAGTTCTTC
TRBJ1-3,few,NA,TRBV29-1,CSVDGGGAGNTIYF,TGCAGCGTTGACGGGGGGGGCGCTGGAAACACCATATATTTT